The T cell receptor (beta chain) described here comes from a study of blood T cells in healthy people across ages. Study conclusions and caveats: No conclusive comparison of naive versus antigen-experienced cells was possible with unsorted PBMCs. Diversity figures derived from one million T cells were judged to underestimate the true value.

A J-beta primer mix and a sample-barcoded 5' primer were used in a second PCR of about 7 to 12 cycles. Every cDNA molecule bore a tag from a template-switch adaptor containing 12 random nucleotides. TCRdb analysed the 5' RACE reads with MiXCR anew, one entry per CDR3 protein. This table has about 1,800,000 distinct CDR3 sequences, 28% appearing once. In germline, CDR1 is SQVTM, CDR2 ANQGSEA. CDR3 length: 13 amino acids. Trimming at V came to 3 bases and at J to 4 bases, leaving 0 bases not matched to a gene. Donors each provided ten milliliters of peripheral blood. As concerns this clonotype: Antigen specificity is unknown.

The rearrangement uses TRBV29-1 and TRBJ1-1; TRBD1 aligns across 12 bases. The sequenced material came from blood. The sequence was obtained from a young woman in good health. The CDR3 reads CSVEGQGATEAFF. As DNA, the CDR3 is TGCAGCGTTGAGGGACAGGGGGCCACTGAAGCTTTCTTT.